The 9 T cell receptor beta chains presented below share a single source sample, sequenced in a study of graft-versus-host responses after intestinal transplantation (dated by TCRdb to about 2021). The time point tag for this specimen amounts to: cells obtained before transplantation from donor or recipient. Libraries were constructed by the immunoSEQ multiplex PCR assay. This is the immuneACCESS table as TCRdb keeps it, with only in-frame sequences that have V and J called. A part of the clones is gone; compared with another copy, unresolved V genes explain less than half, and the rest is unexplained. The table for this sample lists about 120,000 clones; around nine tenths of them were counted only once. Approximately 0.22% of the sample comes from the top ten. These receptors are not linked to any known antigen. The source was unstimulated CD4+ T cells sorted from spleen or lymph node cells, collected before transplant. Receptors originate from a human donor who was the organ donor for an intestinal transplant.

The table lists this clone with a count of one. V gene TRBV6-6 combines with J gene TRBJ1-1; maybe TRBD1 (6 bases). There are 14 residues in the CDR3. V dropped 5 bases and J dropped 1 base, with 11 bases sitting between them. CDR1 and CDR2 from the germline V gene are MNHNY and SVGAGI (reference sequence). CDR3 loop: CASSNEGGNTEAFF. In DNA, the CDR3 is TGTGCCAGCAGTAACGAAGGGGGGAACACTGAAGCTTTCTTT.

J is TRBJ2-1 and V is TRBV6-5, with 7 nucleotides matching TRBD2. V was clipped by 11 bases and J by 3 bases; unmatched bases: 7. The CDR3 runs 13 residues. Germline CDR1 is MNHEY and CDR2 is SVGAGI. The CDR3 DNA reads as TGTGCCCAACTGGGGGGGGTCTACAATGAGCAGTTCTTC. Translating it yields CAQLGGVYNEQFF.

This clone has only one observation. The CDR3 DNA follows: TGTGCCAGCAGCTTAGTTGGTCAATCGAACTACGAGCAGTACTTC. It encodes CASSLVGQSNYEQYF. V gene TRBV7-2 combines with J gene TRBJ2-7; unclear D gene. V dropped 1 base and J dropped 3 bases, with 13 bases sitting between them. This CDR3 is built from 15 residues. The germline V gene encodes CDR1 SGHTA and CDR2 FQGNSA.

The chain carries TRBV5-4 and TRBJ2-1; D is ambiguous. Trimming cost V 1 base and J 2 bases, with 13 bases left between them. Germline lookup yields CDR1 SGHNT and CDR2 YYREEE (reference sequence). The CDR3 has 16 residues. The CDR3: CASSLSAAHPYNEQFF. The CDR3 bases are TGTGCCAGCAGCTTGTCGGCGGCTCATCCCTACAATGAGCAGTTCTTC.

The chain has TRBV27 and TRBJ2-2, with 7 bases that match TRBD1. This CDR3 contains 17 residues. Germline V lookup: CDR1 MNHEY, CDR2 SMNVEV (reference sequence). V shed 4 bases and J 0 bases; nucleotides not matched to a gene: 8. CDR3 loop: CASSSGAGQANTGELFF. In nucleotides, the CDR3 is TGTGCCAGCAGTTCCGGTGCCGGACAGGCGAACACCGGGGAGCTGTTTTTT.

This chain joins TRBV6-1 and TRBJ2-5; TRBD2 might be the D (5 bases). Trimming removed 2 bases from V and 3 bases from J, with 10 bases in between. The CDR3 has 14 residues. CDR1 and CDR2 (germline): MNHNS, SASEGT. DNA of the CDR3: TGTGCCAGCAGTGAAATGAGGGCAAAAGAGACCCAGTACTTC. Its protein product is CASSEMRAKETQYF.

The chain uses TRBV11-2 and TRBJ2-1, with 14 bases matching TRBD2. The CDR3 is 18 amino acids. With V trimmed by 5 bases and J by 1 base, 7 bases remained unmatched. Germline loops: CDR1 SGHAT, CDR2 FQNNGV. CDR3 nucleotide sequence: TGTGCCAGCAGCCCCGGGACTAGCGGGAGTGGTTCCTACAATGAGCAGTTCTTC. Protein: CASSPGTSGSGSYNEQFF.

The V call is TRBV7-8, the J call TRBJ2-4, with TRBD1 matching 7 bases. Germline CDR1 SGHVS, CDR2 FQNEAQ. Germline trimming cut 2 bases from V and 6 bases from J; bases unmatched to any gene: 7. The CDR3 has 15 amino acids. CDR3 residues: CASSLFGRGRNIQYF. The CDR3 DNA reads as TGTGCCAGCAGCTTATTCGGCAGGGGGAGAAACATTCAGTACTTC.

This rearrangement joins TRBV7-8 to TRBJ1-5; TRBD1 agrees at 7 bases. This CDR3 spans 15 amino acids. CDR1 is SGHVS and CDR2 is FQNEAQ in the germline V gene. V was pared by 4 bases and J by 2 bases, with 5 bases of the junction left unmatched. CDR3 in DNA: TGTGCCAGCAGCTCTCGGGACAGCCGCAATCAGCCCCAGCATTTT. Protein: CASSSRDSRNQPQHF.